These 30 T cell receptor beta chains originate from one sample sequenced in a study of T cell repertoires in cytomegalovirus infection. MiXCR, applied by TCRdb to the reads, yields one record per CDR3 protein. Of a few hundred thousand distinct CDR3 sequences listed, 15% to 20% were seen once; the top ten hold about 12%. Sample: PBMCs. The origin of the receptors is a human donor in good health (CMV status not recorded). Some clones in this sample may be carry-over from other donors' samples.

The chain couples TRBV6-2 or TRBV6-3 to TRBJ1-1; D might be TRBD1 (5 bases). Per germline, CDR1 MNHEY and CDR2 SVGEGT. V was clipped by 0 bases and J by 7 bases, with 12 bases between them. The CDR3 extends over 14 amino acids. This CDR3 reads CASSYSHPGLEAFF. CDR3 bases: TGTGCCAGCAGTTACTCGCATCCGGGGCTTGAAGCTTTCTTT.

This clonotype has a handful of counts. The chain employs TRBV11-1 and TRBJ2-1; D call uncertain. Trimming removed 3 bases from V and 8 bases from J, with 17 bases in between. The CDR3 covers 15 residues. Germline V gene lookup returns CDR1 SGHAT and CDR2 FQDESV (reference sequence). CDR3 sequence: CASSFDSPDFDEQFF. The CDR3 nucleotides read TGTGCCAGCAGCTTTGACTCCCCCGACTTCGATGAGCAGTTCTTC.

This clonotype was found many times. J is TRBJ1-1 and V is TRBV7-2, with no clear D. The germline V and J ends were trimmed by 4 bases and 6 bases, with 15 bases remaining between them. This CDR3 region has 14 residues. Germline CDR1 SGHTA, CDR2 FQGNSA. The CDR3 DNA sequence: TGTGCCAGCAGCTCCCGGCCGGGTACGGCTGAAGCTTTCTTT. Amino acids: CASSSRPGTAEAFF. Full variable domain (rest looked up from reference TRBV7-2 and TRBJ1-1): GAGVSQSPSNKVTEKGKDVELRCDPISGHTALYWYRQSLGQGLEFLIYFQGNSAPDKSGLPSDRFSAERTGGSVSTLTIQRTQQEDSAVYLCASSSRPGTAEAFFGQGTRLTVV.

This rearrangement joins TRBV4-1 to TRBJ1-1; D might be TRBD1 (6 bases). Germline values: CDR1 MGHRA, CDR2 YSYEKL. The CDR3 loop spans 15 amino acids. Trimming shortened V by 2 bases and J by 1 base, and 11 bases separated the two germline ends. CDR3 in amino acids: CASSQRGTANTEAFF. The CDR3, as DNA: TGCGCCAGCAGCCAAAGGGGGACCGCGAACACTGAAGCTTTCTTT.

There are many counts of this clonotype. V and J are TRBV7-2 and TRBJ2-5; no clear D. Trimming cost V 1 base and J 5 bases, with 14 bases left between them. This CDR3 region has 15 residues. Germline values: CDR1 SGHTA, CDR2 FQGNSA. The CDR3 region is CASSLDHASWETQYF. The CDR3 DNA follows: TGTGCCAGCAGCTTAGATCACGCAAGCTGGGAGACCCAGTACTTC. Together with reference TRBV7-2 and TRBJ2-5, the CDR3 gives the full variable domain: GAGVSQSPSNKVTEKGKDVELRCDPISGHTALYWYRQSLGQGLEFLIYFQGNSAPDKSGLPSDRFSAERTGGSVSTLTIQRTQQEDSAVYLCASSLDHASWETQYFGPGTRLLVL.

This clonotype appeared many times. The CDR3 sequence is CASSTRTGGRRRDYGYTF. For the CDR3, the DNA is TGTGCCAGCAGTACCCGGACAGGGGGAAGGCGTAGAGACTATGGCTACACCTTC. The chain joins TRBV6-1 to TRBJ1-2, with TRBD1 matching 10 bases. The germline CDR1 and CDR2 sequences are MNHNS and SASEGT. The CDR3 spans 18 residues. With V trimmed by 5 bases and J by 3 bases, 15 bases remained unmatched.

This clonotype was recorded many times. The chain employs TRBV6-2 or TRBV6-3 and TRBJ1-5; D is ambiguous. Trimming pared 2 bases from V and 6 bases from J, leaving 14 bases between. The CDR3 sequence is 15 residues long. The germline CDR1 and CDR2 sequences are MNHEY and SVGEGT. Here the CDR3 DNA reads TGTGCCAGCAGTTACGAAGTCAAGGTTCGTCAGCCCCAGCATTTT. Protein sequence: CASSYEVKVRQPQHF.

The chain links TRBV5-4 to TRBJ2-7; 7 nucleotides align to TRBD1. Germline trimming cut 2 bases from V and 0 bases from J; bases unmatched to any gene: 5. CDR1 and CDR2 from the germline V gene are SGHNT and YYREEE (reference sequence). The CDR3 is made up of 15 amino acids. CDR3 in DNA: TGTGCCAGCAGCTTTCGACAGGGTAACTCCTACGAGCAGTACTTC. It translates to CASSFRQGNSYEQYF.

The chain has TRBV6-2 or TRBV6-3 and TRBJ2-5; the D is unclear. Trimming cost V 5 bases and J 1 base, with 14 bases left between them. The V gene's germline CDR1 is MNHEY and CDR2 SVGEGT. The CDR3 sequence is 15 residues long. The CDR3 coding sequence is TGTGCCAGCAGTGCTCTTGGCGAGGTCCAAGAGACCCAGTACTTC. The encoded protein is CASSALGEVQETQYF.

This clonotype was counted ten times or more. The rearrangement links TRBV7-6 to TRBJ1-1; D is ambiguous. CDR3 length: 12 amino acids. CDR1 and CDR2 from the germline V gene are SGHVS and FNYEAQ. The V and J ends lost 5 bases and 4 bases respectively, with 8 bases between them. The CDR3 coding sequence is TGTGCCAGCAGCCCAGGTAGCACTGAAGCTTTCTTT. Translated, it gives CASSPGSTEAFF.

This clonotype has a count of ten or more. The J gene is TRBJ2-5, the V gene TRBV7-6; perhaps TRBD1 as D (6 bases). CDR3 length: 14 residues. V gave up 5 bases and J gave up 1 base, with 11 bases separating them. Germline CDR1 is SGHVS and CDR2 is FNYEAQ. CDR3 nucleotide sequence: TGTGCCAGCAGCCCGACAGGCCTCCAAGAGACCCAGTACTTC. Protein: CASSPTGLQETQYF.

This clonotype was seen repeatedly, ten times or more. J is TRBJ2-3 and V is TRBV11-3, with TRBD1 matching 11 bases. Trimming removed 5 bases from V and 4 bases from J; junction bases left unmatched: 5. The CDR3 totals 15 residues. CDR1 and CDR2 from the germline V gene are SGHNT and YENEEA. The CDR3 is CASSHRTGGSDTQYF. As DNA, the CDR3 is TGTGCCAGCAGCCACCGGACAGGGGGCTCAGATACGCAGTATTTT.

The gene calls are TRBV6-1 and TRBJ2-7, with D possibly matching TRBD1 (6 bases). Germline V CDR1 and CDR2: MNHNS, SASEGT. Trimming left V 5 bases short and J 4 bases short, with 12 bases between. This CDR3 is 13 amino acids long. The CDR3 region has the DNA TGTGCCAGCAGTCAACCGGGACATTACGAGCAGTACTTC. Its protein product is CASSQPGHYEQYF.

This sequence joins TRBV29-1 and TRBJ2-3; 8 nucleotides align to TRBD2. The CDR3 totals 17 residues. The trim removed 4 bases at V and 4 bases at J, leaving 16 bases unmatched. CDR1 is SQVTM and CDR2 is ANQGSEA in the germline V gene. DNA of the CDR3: TGCAGCGTTGTATTCCGTGGGCGGGGGGAATTGTCAGATACGCAGTATTTT. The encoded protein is CSVVFRGRGELSDTQYF.

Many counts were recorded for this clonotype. DNA of the CDR3: TGCGCCAGCAGCCAACCGACAGGGGGCGCGTACAATGAGCAGTTCTTC. It codes for CASSQPTGGAYNEQFF. This chain joins TRBV4-1 and TRBJ2-1; 10 nucleotides align to TRBD1. CDR1 and CDR2 from the germline V gene are MGHRA and YSYEKL. The CDR3 loop spans 16 amino acids. The junction had 5 bases not matched to a gene; V was cut back by 2 bases and J by 4 bases.

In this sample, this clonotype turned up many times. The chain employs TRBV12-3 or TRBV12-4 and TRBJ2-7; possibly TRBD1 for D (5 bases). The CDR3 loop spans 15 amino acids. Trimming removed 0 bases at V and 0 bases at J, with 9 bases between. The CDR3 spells CASSLAGAFSYEQYF. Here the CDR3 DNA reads TGTGCCAGCAGTTTAGCAGGGGCCTTCTCCTACGAGCAGTACTTC.

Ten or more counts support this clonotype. This CDR3 is CASSSGGTGQPQHF. CDR3 bases: TGTGCCAGCAGTTCAGGGGGCACGGGGCAGCCCCAGCATTTT. The V and J genes are TRBV28 and TRBJ1-5; 8 nucleotides match TRBD1. CDR1 and CDR2 from the germline V gene are MDHEN and SYDVKM. This CDR3 region has 14 residues. V shed 4 bases, J shed 7 bases, and the junction held 6 bases outside the gene matches.

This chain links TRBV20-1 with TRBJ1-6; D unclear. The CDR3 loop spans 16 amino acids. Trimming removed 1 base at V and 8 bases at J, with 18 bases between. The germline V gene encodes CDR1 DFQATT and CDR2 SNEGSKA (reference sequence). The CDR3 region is CSARVRAGSSYSPLHF. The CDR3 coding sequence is TGCAGTGCTAGAGTACGGGCTGGGTCTTCGTATTCACCCCTCCACTTT.

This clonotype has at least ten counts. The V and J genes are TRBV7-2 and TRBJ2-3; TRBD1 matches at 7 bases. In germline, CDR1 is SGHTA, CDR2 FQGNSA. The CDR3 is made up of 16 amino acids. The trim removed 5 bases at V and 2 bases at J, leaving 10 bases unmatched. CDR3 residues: CASSVGTEIVTDTQYF. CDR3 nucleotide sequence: TGTGCCAGCAGCGTGGGGACAGAGATCGTCACAGATACGCAGTATTTT.

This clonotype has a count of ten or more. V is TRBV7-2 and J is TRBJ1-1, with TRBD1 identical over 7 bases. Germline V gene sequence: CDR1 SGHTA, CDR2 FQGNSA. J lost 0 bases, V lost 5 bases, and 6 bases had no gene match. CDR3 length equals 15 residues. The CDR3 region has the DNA TGTGCCAGCAGCCCGGCAGGGGGTATGAACACTGAAGCTTTCTTT. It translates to CASSPAGGMNTEAFF. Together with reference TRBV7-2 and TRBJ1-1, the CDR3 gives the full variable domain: GAGVSQSPSNKVTEKGKDVELRCDPISGHTALYWYRQSLGQGLEFLIYFQGNSAPDKSGLPSDRFSAERTGGSVSTLTIQRTQQEDSAVYLCASSPAGGMNTEAFFGQGTRLTVV.

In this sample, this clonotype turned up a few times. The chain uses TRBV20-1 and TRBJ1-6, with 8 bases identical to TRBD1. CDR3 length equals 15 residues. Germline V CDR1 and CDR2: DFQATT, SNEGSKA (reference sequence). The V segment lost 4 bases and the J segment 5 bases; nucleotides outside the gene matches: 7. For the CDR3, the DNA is TGCAGTGCTACTAAGGACAGGGTTCATAATTCACCCCTCCACTTT. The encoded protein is CSATKDRVHNSPLHF.

This chain's CDR3 is CASSLIRDEQFF. The CDR3 nucleotides are TGTGCCAGCAGTTTAATCCGCGATGAGCAGTTCTTC. The chain carries TRBV28 and TRBJ2-1; D gene ambiguous. V lost 2 bases and J lost 8, with 7 bases in between. The CDR3 has 12 amino acids. Looked up from germline, CDR1 is MDHEN and CDR2 is SYDVKM.

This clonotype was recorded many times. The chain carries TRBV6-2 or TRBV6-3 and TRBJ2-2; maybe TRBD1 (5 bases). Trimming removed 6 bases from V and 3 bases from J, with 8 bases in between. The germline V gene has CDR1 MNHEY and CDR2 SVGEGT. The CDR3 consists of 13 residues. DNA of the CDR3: TGTGCCAGCAGCCCCAGGGACACCGGGGAGCTGTTTTTT. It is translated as CASSPRDTGELFF.

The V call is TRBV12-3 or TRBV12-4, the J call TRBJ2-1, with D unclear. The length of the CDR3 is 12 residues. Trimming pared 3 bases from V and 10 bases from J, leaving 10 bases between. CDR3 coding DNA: TGTGCCAGCAGTTTCGTCTTGCCGGAGCAGTTCTTC. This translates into CASSFVLPEQFF.

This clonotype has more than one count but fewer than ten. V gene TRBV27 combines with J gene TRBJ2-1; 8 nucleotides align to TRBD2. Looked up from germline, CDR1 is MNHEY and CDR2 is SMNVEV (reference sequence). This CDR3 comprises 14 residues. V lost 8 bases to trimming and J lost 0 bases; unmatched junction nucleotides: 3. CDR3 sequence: CASREGGSYNEQFF. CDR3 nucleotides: TGTGCCAGCCGGGAGGGGGGCTCCTACAATGAGCAGTTCTTC.

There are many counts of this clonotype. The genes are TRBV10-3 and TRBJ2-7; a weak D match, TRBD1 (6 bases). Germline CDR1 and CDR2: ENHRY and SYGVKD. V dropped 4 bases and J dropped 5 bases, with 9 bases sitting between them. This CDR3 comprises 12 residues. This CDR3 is CAISVGGHEQYF. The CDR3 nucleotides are TGTGCCATCAGTGTTGGGGGCCACGAGCAGTACTTC.

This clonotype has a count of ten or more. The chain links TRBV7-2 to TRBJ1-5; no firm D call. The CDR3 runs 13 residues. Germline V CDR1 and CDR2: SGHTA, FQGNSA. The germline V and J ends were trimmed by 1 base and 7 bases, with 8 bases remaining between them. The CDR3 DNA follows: TGTGCCAGCAGCTTAGGCCGTTGGCAGCCCCAGCATTTT. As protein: CASSLGRWQPQHF. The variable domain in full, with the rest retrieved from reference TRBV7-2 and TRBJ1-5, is GAGVSQSPSNKVTEKGKDVELRCDPISGHTALYWYRQSLGQGLEFLIYFQGNSAPDKSGLPSDRFSAERTGGSVSTLTIQRTQQEDSAVYLCASSLGRWQPQHFGDGTRLSIL.

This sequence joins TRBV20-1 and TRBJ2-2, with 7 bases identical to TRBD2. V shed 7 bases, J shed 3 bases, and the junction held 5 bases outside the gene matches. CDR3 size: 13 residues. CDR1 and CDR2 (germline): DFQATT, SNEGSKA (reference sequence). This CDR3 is CSVREGYTGELFF. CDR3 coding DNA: TGCAGTGTTAGGGAGGGGTACACCGGGGAGCTGTTTTTT.

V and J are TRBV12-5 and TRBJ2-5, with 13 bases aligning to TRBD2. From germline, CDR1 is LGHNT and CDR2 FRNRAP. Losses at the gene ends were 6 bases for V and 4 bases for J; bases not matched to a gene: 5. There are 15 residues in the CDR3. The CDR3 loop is CASGTRLAGGETQYF. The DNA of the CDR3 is TGTGCTAGTGGCACGAGACTAGCGGGGGGAGAGACCCAGTACTTC.

This chain's CDR3 is CASSLDWAGREKLFF. The CDR3 DNA reads TGTGCCAGCAGCTTAGATTGGGCAGGGCGAGAAAAACTGTTTTTT. The rearrangement joins TRBV11-2 to TRBJ1-4; TRBD1 is a possible D gene (5 bases). This CDR3 region has 15 residues. Germline-derived CDR1 and CDR2 are SGHAT and FQNNGV. Trimming stripped 0 bases from V and 8 bases from J, with 13 bases between.